Below, 22 T cell receptor beta chains from the same sample are listed, as sequenced in a study of blood T cell repertoires in COVID-19. The protocol was immunoSEQ multiplex PCR, while the TCRdb copy is restricted to in-frame clones and leaves out a portion. Of around 30,000 clones listed, around 89% are singletons. Sequenced: peripheral blood. These receptors came from a human donor in a cohort sampled during active COVID-19.

This rearrangement joins TRBV29-1 to TRBJ2-2; D perhaps matches TRBD2 (6 bases). Germline V gene lookup returns CDR1 SQVTM and CDR2 ANQGSEA. V gave up 7 bases and J gave up 2 bases, with 14 bases separating them. The CDR3 has 14 amino acids. The CDR3 loop reads CSALGGDNTGELFF. The CDR3, as DNA: TGCAGCGCCCTAGGCGGGGACAACACCGGGGAGCTGTTTTTT.

The J gene is TRBJ2-5, the V gene TRBV24-1, with 9 bases matching TRBD1. The CDR3 contains 15 residues. Losses at the gene ends were 0 bases for V and 5 bases for J; bases not matched to a gene: 3. CDR1 is KGHDR, CDR2 SFDVKD, per germline. The CDR3 sequence: CATSDLTGGGETQYF. The CDR3 coding sequence is TGTGCCACCAGTGATTTGACAGGGGGCGGGGAGACCCAGTACTTC.

V gene TRBV29-1 combines with J gene TRBJ2-5; 7 nucleotides agree with TRBD2. The CDR3 is 13 residues long. The V and J ends lost 3 bases and 7 bases, in that order; junction bases with no gene match: 8. CDR1 is SQVTM and CDR2 is ANQGSEA in the germline V gene. In nucleotides, the CDR3 is TGCAGCGTTGAGGGAGGGAGTAGAGGGACCCAGTACTTC. Its protein is CSVEGGSRGTQYF. Drawing the rest from reference TRBV29-1 and TRBJ2-5, the complete variable domain is SAVISQKPSRDICQRGTSLTIQCQVDSQVTMMFWYRQQPGQSLTLIATANQGSEATYESGFVIDKFPISRPNLTFSTLTVSNMSPEDSSIYLCSVEGGSRGTQYFGPGTRLLVL.

The gene calls are TRBV7-9 and TRBJ1-1; tentative D call: TRBD1 (5 bases). Germline V lookup: CDR1 SEHNR, CDR2 FQNEAQ (reference sequence). This CDR3 is built from 14 residues. Trimming took off 5 bases at V and 7 bases at J, with 17 bases between the two ends. CDR3 DNA: TGTGCCAGCAGCCCCCGAGGCGGGGCCGGTGAAGCTTTCTTT. Translation: CASSPRGGAGEAFF. Together with reference TRBV7-9 and TRBJ1-1, the CDR3 gives the full variable domain: DTGVSQNPRHKITKRGQNVTFRCDPISEHNRLYWYRQTLGQGPEFLTYFQNEAQLEKSRLLSDRFSAERPKGSFSTLEIQRTEQGDSAMYLCASSPRGGAGEAFFGQGTRLTVV.

The rearrangement links TRBV27 to TRBJ1-6, with 9 bases that match TRBD1. The J segment lost 6 bases and the V segment lost 5 bases, leaving 11 bases of the junction unmatched. CDR1 is MNHEY, CDR2 SMNVEV, per germline (reference sequence). The CDR3 sequence is 17 residues long. CDR3 in DNA: TGTGCCAGCAGTGCCGGACAGGGGAGAGGTTTTAATTCACCCCTCCACTTT. Residues: CASSAGQGRGFNSPLHF.

The rearrangement links TRBV9 to TRBJ2-2, with 11 bases that match TRBD1. Trimming at V came to 4 bases and at J to 6 bases, leaving 5 bases not matched to a gene. Germline-derived CDR1 and CDR2 are SGDLS and YYNGEE. The CDR3 consists of 15 residues. CDR3 nucleotide sequence: TGTGCCAGCAGCCACCCGGGACAGGGGGCCGGGGAGCTGTTTTTT. Translating it yields CASSHPGQGAGELFF.

In nucleotides, the CDR3 is TGCGCCAGCAGCCTTTACCGACTAGCGGGAGACAATGAGCAGTTCTTC. This codes for CASSLYRLAGDNEQFF. V usage is TRBV4-1 and J usage is TRBJ2-1; 12 bases agree with TRBD2. CDR1 and CDR2 (germline): MGHRA, YSYEKL. The CDR3 sequence is 16 residues long. V was clipped by 4 bases and J by 5 bases; unmatched bases: 6.

The V gene is TRBV6-6, the J gene TRBJ2-3; TRBD1 aligns across 9 bases. Germline CDR1 reads MNHNY; CDR2 reads SVGAGI (reference sequence). This CDR3 is 15 amino acids long. V lost 6 bases and J lost 4; bases outside the gene matches: 8. CDR3 amino acids: CASSPRDREADTQYF. CDR3 DNA sequence: TGTGCCAGCAGCCCCCGGGACAGGGAAGCAGATACGCAGTATTTT.

This chain links TRBV30 with TRBJ2-3; 7 nucleotides agree with TRBD2. Germline V CDR1 and CDR2: GTSNPN, SVGIG (reference sequence). J lost 2 bases, V lost 3 bases, and 5 bases had no gene match. This CDR3 has 14 residues. The CDR3 DNA is TGTGCCTGGAGGGCTAGCGGCCACACAGATACGCAGTATTTT. Protein product: CAWRASGHTDTQYF.

The chain links TRBV4-2 to TRBJ2-3; 8 nucleotides match TRBD2. The CDR3 sequence is 18 residues long. Trimming took 0 bases from V and 2 from J; bases not matched to a gene: 10. Germline CDR1 reads LGHNA; CDR2 reads YNFKEQ. CDR3 nucleotides: TGTGCCAGCAGCCAAGATATTCCGGGGGGGCCAATCACAGATACGCAGTATTTT. Translated, it gives CASSQDIPGGPITDTQYF.

The chain links TRBV3-1 (or the pseudogene TRBV3-2) to TRBJ2-7; 7 nucleotides align to TRBD1. CDR1 is LGHDT, CDR2 YNNKEL, per germline (reference sequence). CDR3 length: 15 residues. The ends lost 1 base at V and 6 bases at J; junction bases unmatched: 9. CDR3: CASSQAPRGRLEQYF. In nucleotides, the CDR3 is TGTGCCAGCAGCCAAGCACCAAGGGGGCGTCTCGAGCAGTACTTC.

The V call is TRBV7-3, the J call TRBJ2-1; no firm D call. Trimming took off 0 bases at V and 2 bases at J, with 14 bases between the two ends. The germline CDR1 and CDR2 sequences are SGHTA and FQGTGA. The CDR3 extends over 17 amino acids. The chain's CDR3 is CASSLTPTETTYNEQFF. CDR3 coding DNA: TGTGCCAGCAGCTTAACGCCGACTGAAACCACCTACAATGAGCAGTTCTTC.

The chain couples TRBV19 to TRBJ1-1; D is unresolved. Germline-derived CDR1 and CDR2 are LNHDA and SQIVND (reference sequence). The germline V and J ends were trimmed by 7 bases and 1 base, with 10 bases remaining between them. This CDR3 is 13 amino acids long. CDR3 in amino acids: CASIRRGNTEAFF. The CDR3 bases are TGTGCCAGTATTAGACGGGGGAACACTGAAGCTTTCTTT.

This clone was counted only a few times. This sequence joins TRBV5-1 and TRBJ1-5; TRBD1 might be the D (6 bases). CDR1 SGHRS and CDR2 YFSETQ come from the germline V gene. Trimming removed 4 bases at V and 0 bases at J, with 11 bases between. The CDR3 covers 15 residues. The CDR3 DNA sequence: TGCGCCAGCAGCCTGACAGGTGATAGCAATCAGCCCCAGCATTTT. Translation gives CASSLTGDSNQPQHF. Based on the CDR3 plus reference TRBV5-1 and TRBJ1-5, the full variable domain is KAGVTQTPRYLIKTRGQQVTLSCSPISGHRSVSWYQQTPGQGLQFLFEYFSETQRNKGNFPGRFSGRQFSNSRSEMNVSTLELGDSALYLCASSLTGDSNQPQHFGDGTRLSIL.

The chain links TRBV5-5 to TRBJ1-3; TRBD1 might be the D (5 bases). The V end lost 2 bases, the J end lost 2 bases, and 11 bases lay between the germline ends. This CDR3 is built from 15 residues. CDR1 SGHKS and CDR2 YYEKEE come from the germline V gene (reference sequence). CDR3 amino acids: CASSFWQGTGNTIYF. DNA of the CDR3: TGTGCCAGCAGCTTCTGGCAGGGAACTGGAAACACCATATATTTT.

This clone turned up a few times. The V call is TRBV6-5, the J call TRBJ2-7, with D perhaps TRBD1 (5 bases). Looked up from germline, CDR1 is MNHEY and CDR2 is SVGAGI. V was trimmed by 4 bases and J by 0 bases, leaving 13 bases between them. The CDR3 totals 15 residues. The CDR3 coding sequence is TGTGCCAGCAGTTCCCTGACAGTCAGCTCCTACGAGCAGTACTTC. Translation gives CASSSLTVSSYEQYF.

V usage is TRBV28 and J usage is TRBJ2-3, with D possibly TRBD1 on 6 matching bases. The CDR3 consists of 15 residues. V dropped 5 bases and J dropped 2 bases, with 14 bases sitting between them. Germline-derived CDR1 and CDR2 are MDHEN and SYDVKM. The CDR3: CASSAGAEITDTQYF. CDR3 nucleotide sequence: TGTGCCAGCAGTGCAGGGGCCGAGATCACAGATACGCAGTATTTT.

The chain links TRBV24-1 to TRBJ2-2, with 10 bases lining up with TRBD1. Germline CDR1 KGHDR, CDR2 SFDVKD. V dropped 4 bases and J dropped 8; count of bases not matched to a gene: 9. This CDR3 is built from 16 residues. The CDR3: CATSDLGQGLSGELFF. The CDR3 region has the DNA TGTGCCACCAGTGACCTGGGACAGGGGCTTTCGGGGGAGCTGTTTTTT.

The chain couples TRBV14 to TRBJ2-2, with D perhaps matching TRBD2 (6 bases). The length of the CDR3 is 15 residues. The germline gives CDR1 SGHDN, CDR2 FVKESK. With 1 base removed from V and 5 bases from J, the gap between germline ends came to 11 bases. The CDR3 sequence: CASSQVGGPTGELFF. The CDR3 DNA sequence: TGTGCCAGCAGCCAAGTGGGGGGTCCGACCGGGGAGCTGTTTTTT.

The chain joins TRBV3-1 (or the pseudogene TRBV3-2) to TRBJ2-3; TRBD2 matches 15 bases. The CDR3 is made up of 18 amino acids. Trimming cost V 2 bases and J 8 bases; bases outside gene matches: 11. The germline gives CDR1 LGHDT, CDR2 YNNKEL (reference sequence). The chain's CDR3 is CASSQQGLAGGPRTTQYF. For the CDR3, the DNA is TGTGCCAGCAGCCAACAAGGACTAGCGGGGGGGCCTCGTACTACGCAGTATTTT.

The chain has TRBV6-5 and TRBJ2-4; a weak D match, TRBD1 (5 bases). This CDR3 contains 15 residues. The V gene lost 4 bases and the J gene lost 6 bases, with 16 bases spanning the gap. Germline V gives CDR1 MNHEY, CDR2 SVGAGI. CDR3 residues: CASSLSPAGINIQYF. DNA for the CDR3: TGTGCCAGCAGTTTGAGTCCGGCAGGGATAAACATTCAGTACTTC.

The rearrangement links TRBV14 to TRBJ2-7; 8 bases match TRBD1. This CDR3 contains 14 residues. In germline, CDR1 is SGHDN, CDR2 FVKESK. The J segment lost 6 bases and the V segment lost 2 bases, leaving 6 bases of the junction unmatched. The CDR3 DNA is TGTGCCAGCAGCCAACGTACAGGGGGGTTCGAGCAGTACTTC. It is translated as CASSQRTGGFEQYF.